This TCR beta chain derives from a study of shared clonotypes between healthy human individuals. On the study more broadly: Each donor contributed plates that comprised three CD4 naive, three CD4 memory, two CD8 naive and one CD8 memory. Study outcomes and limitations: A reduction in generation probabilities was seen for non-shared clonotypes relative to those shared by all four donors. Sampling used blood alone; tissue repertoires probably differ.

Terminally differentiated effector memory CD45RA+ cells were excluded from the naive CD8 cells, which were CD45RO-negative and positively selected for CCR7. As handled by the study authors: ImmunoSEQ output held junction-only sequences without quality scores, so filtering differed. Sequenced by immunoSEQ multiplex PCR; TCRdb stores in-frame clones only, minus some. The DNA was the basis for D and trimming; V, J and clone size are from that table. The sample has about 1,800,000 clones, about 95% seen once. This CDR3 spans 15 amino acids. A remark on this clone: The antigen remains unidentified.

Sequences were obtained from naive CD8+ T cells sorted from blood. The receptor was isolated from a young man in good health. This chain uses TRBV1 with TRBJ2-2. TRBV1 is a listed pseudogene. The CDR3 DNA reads TGCACCAGCAGCCAAGATGCGACGTACACCGGGGAGCTGTTTTTT. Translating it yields CTSSQDATYTGELFF.